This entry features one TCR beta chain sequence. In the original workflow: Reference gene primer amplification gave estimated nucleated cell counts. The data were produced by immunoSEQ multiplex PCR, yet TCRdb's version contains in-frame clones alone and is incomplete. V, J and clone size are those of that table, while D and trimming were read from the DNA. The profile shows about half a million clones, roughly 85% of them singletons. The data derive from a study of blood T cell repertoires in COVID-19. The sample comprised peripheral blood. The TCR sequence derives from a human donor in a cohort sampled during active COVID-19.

The CDR3 region has the DNA TGTGCCAGCTCCCAGGAAAGCACAGATACGCAGTATTTT. It is translated as CASSQESTDTQYF. This chain links TRBV6-5 with TRBJ2-3; D is uncertain. Per the germline V gene, CDR1 is MNHEY and CDR2 is SVGAGI. Trimming shortened V by 8 bases and J by 0 bases, and 9 bases separated the two germline ends. This CDR3 is built from 13 residues.